This T cell receptor (beta chain) was identified during a study of cytomegalovirus exposure and HLA in healthy donors. Turning to the study itself: A prior study identified some 100 million unique TCR beta sequences from 180 million or so T cells.

In the case of this clone: Antigen specificity is unknown.

The CDR3 totals 16 residues. Per the germline V gene, CDR1 is SGDLS and CDR2 is YYNGEE. V lost 0 bases to trimming and J lost 2 bases, with 13 bases between them. Use of 60 Vbeta and 13 Jbeta primers characterized the PCR. The repertoire was sequenced with immunoSEQ multiplex PCR; TCRdb's copy has only in-frame clones and lacks some. The sample shows hundreds of thousands of clones, 75% to 90% of them seen only once. Findings of the study overall: In a later analysis, donors in an Asian-associated ancestry cluster reportedly had fewer N-insertions in productive TCRs than the cohort mean. Reports credit the classifier with highly specific, highly sensitive diagnosis of cytomegalovirus status.

Sequencing was carried out using PBMCs. V and J are TRBV9 and TRBJ2-3; tentatively, D is TRBD2 (6 bases). This TCR was recovered from a boy between 2 and 10 years old in good health and CMV-seronegative. CDR3: CASSVVGGEPTDTQYF. The CDR3 DNA is TGTGCCAGCAGCGTAGTTGGCGGGGAGCCCACAGATACGCAGTATTTT.